Each of the 15 T cell receptor beta chains below was sequenced from the same sample in a study of human T cells and chemical hapten exposure. The sample's time point: healthy volunteer bleed at 2 weeks. The study extracted total RNA from unfractionated whole blood. TCRdb called the RACE reads again in MiXCR, with one record for every CDR3 protein. This repertoire shows about 130,000 distinct CDR3 sequences, approximately 8.3% found once; its top ten account for roughly 2%. The sample taken for sequencing was whole blood. The receptors originated from a male donor in good health. Some clones in this sample may be carry-over from other donors' samples.

The V call is TRBV4-2, the J call TRBJ2-4; no definite D call. Between the trimmed V and J ends, which lost 0 bases and 6 bases, there was a span of 9 bases. The CDR3 runs to 14 residues. Per germline, CDR1 LGHNA and CDR2 YNFKEQ. The CDR3 is CASSQDEDANIQYF. DNA of the CDR3: TGTGCCAGCAGCCAAGATGAGGACGCAAACATTCAGTACTTC.

This clonotype was seen only once. This may come from a read error, since a much larger clone is one base off. The CDR3 carries no conserved terminal phenylalanine or tryptophan, so it likely arises from a read error. This sequence joins TRBV6-5 and TRBJ2-1, with 8 bases that match TRBD2. From germline, CDR1 is MNHEY and CDR2 SVGAGI. This CDR3 is built from 17 residues. V was pared by 0 bases and J by 3 bases, with 7 bases of the junction left unmatched. The chain's CDR3 is CASSYSVEGTSYNEQFL. The CDR3 coding sequence is TGTGCCAGCAGTTACTCGGTAGAGGGGACTAGCTACAATGAGCAGTTCTTG.

The chain joins TRBV6-1 to TRBJ2-7; D might be TRBD1 (5 bases). Germline V gives CDR1 MNHNS, CDR2 SASEGT. Trimming took off 3 bases at V and 4 bases at J, with 16 bases between the two ends. The CDR3 totals 15 residues. CDR3 sequence: CASSEPPRVGYEQYF. CDR3 in DNA: TGTGCCAGCAGTGAGCCCCCCAGGGTAGGGTACGAGCAGTACTTC.

The chain has TRBV3-1 and TRBJ2-5; TRBD2 agrees at 7 bases. The CDR3 consists of 13 residues. The V gene end was trimmed by 7 bases and the J gene end by 1 base; junction bases not matched to a gene: 3. The germline CDR1 and CDR2 sequences are LGHDT and YNNKEL (reference sequence). This chain's CDR3 is CASKLAAQETQYF. The CDR3 DNA reads TGTGCCAGCAAGCTAGCGGCCCAAGAGACCCAGTACTTC.

This rearrangement joins TRBV11-2 to TRBJ2-2; D may be TRBD1 (6 bases). V lost 5 bases to trimming and J lost 3 bases, with 16 bases between them. The CDR3 is made up of 16 amino acids. The V gene's germline CDR1 is SGHAT and CDR2 FQNNGV. The CDR3 sequence: CASSPLGARDTGELFF. The CDR3 region has the DNA TGTGCCAGCAGCCCTCTGGGGGCCCGGGACACCGGGGAGCTGTTTTTT. The variable domain in full, with the rest retrieved from reference TRBV11-2 and TRBJ2-2, is EAGVAQSPRYKIIEKRQSVAFWCNPISGHATLYWYQQILGQGPKLLIQFQNNGVVDDSQLPKDRFSAERLKGVDSTLKIQPAKLEDSAVYLCASSPLGARDTGELFFGEGSRLTVL.

This clonotype was detected many times. The chain carries TRBV6-5 and TRBJ1-6; TRBD1 matches at 7 bases. This CDR3 spans 14 amino acids. The V gene end was trimmed by 5 bases and the J gene end by 6 bases; junction bases not matched to a gene: 4. Germline CDR1 and CDR2: MNHEY and SVGAGI. The CDR3 nucleotides read TGTGCCAGCAGTGACAGGGTGTCTAATTCACCCCTCCACTTT. The encoded protein is CASSDRVSNSPLHF.

The table lists this clonotype with many counts. The chain is built from TRBV6-6 and TRBJ2-4; 10 bases align to TRBD2. The CDR3 sequence is 17 residues long. Germline V gives CDR1 MNHNY, CDR2 SVGAGI (reference sequence). J lost 4 bases, V lost 0 bases, and 6 bases had no gene match. The CDR3 loop reads CASSYSTAGGLKNIQYF. For the CDR3, the DNA is TGTGCCAGCAGTTACTCGACAGCGGGGGGGCTTAAAAACATTCAGTACTTC.

This chain connects TRBV9 to TRBJ1-3, with a possible D match to TRBD1 (6 bases). V was cut by 0 bases and J by 4 bases, with 11 bases left in between. The CDR3 spans 15 residues. Germline CDR1 reads SGDLS; CDR2 reads YYNGEE. DNA for the CDR3: TGTGCCAGCAGCGTAGATGCAGGGGTCGGAAACACCATATATTTT. It specifies CASSVDAGVGNTIYF.

This clonotype occurred a few times. This chain's CDR3 is CSVQSGTGTGSYEQYF. CDR3 sequence (DNA): TGCAGCGTCCAATCCGGGACAGGGACAGGCTCCTACGAGCAGTACTTC. The V and J genes are TRBV29-1 and TRBJ2-7; 9 positions match TRBD1. Trimming took 6 bases from V and 0 from J; bases not matched to a gene: 12. The germline gives CDR1 SQVTM, CDR2 ANQGSEA. The CDR3 spans 16 residues.

At least ten counts were recorded for this clonotype. The J gene is TRBJ1-2, the V gene TRBV27; D is ambiguous. Per the germline V gene, CDR1 is MNHEY and CDR2 is SMNVEV (reference sequence). This CDR3 is 13 amino acids long. The V end was cut by 4 bases, the J end by 6 bases, with 12 bases between. The CDR3 nucleotides are TGTGCCAGCAGTTACTCCCTATCTAATGGCTACACCTTC. The encoded protein is CASSYSLSNGYTF.

This clonotype was counted only a few times. This chain links TRBV4-2 with TRBJ2-3; 7 bases are a match to TRBD1. This CDR3 has 15 residues. J gave up 1 base and V 4 bases, and 5 bases lay outside the gene matches. CDR1 LGHNA and CDR2 YNFKEQ come from the germline V gene. The CDR3 loop is CASSPGTDGTDTQYF. The CDR3 DNA reads TGTGCCAGCAGCCCCGGGACAGACGGCACAGATACGCAGTATTTT.

This clonotype was recorded at least ten times. CDR3 protein: CASSPPTGSNSPLHF. Written as DNA, the CDR3 is TGTGCCAGCAGTCCCCCGACAGGATCTAATTCACCCCTCCACTTT. The rearrangement links TRBV27 to TRBJ1-6, with a tentative D call TRBD1 (6 bases). Trimming left V 5 bases short and J 6 bases short, with 14 bases between. The CDR3 runs to 15 residues. Germline V gene lookup returns CDR1 MNHEY and CDR2 SMNVEV (reference sequence).

Here the CDR3 reads CASSSGPLTDTQYF. DNA of the CDR3: TGCGCCAGCAGCTCCGGCCCCTTAACAGATACGCAGTATTTT. The J gene is TRBJ2-3, the V gene TRBV5-1; no clear D. CDR1 is SGHRS, CDR2 YFSETQ, per germline. There are 14 residues in the CDR3. V lost 3 bases and J 3 bases, leaving 11 bases between the germline ends.

As to this clonotype: A much larger clone lies one base from this, so it may be a read error. J is TRBJ2-3 and V is TRBV4-1, with no clear D. This CDR3 is built from 17 residues. Germline loops: CDR1 MGHRA, CDR2 YSYEKL. The CDR3 DNA sequence: TGCGCCAGCAGCCAAGTTTTAAGAGCGTCGGGCACAGATACGCGGTATTTT. Protein: CASSQVLRASGTDTRYF.

In this sample, this clonotype turned up a few times. The gene calls are TRBV7-3 and TRBJ2-5; 9 nucleotides align to TRBD2. The J segment lost 5 bases and the V segment lost 0 bases, leaving 4 bases of the junction unmatched. This CDR3 is 15 amino acids long. CDR1 is SGHTA, CDR2 FQGTGA, per germline. The DNA of the CDR3 is TGTGCCAGCAGCTTAACCGGGCTAGCGGGGGAGACCCAGTACTTC. It translates to CASSLTGLAGETQYF.